This T cell receptor beta chain was identified during a study of T cells in localized non-small cell lung cancer. Germline CDR1 is MNHNY and CDR2 is SVGAGI (reference sequence). CDR3 size: 13 residues. V lost 10 bases and J lost 9, with 21 bases in between. General study results and limits: Density of T cells in blood, when higher, went with longer overall survival. A median of around 60 clones ranked among the top 100 in tumor appeared in adjacent lung. Because sequencing included only one region (of the tumor), heterogeneity remains possible.

TCRdb keeps only in-frame clones here, not all; method: immunoSEQ multiplex PCR. This sample has about 24,000 clones, with roughly 90% found just once. This clone has only a few counts. Its antigen is as yet unknown. The V gene is TRBV6-6, the J gene TRBJ1-2; a possible D gene is TRBD1 (5 bases). The sequence came from a man aged 40 to 70 with stage I squamous cell lung carcinoma. The input for sequencing was peripheral blood, taken before any cancer treatment. The CDR3 DNA sequence: TGTGCCACTACTTACCTTCGGGGGGAGAGCTACACCTTC. Encoded protein: CATTYLRGESYTF.